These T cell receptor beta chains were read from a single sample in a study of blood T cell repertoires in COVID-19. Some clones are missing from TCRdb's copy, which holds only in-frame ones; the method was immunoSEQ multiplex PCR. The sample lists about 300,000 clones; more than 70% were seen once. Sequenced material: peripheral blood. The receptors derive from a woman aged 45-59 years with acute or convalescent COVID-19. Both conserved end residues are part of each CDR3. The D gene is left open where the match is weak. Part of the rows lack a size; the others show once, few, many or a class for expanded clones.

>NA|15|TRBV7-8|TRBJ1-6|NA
TGTGCCAGCAGCTTAGACAGGGCAGTGCATTCACCCCTCCACTTT
CASSLDRAVHSPLHF
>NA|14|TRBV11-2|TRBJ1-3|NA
TGTGCCAGCAGCTTAGACAGGCCTGGAAACACCATATATTTT
CASSLDRPGNTIYF
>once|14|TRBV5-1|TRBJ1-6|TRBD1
TGCGCCAGCACCTTGGACAGGTGGAATTCACCCCTCCACTTT
CASTLDRWNSPLHF
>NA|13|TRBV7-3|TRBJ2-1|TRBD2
TGTGCCAGCAGCTTGATGGGGGAGGGTGAGCAGTTCTTC
CASSLMGEGEQFF
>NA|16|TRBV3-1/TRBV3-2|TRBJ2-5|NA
TGTGCCAGCAGCCACGGACGGCGGGGCTTCCAAGAGACCCAGTACTTC
CASSHGRRGFQETQYF
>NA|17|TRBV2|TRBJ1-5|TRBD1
TGTGCCAGCAGTGTAAACCCAGGGACAGGGGGACGTCAGCCCCAGCATTTT
CASSVNPGTGGRQPQHF
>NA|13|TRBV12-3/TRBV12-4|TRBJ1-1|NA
TGTGCCAGCAGCACCCAGGTACGCACTGAAGCTTTCTTT
CASSTQVRTEAFF
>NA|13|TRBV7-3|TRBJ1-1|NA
TGTGCCAGCAGCATGGGACAGAACACTGAAGCTTTCTTT
CASSMGQNTEAFF
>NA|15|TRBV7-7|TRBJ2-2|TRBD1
TGTGCCAGCAGCGGTGGGACAGCGAACACCGGGGAGCTGTTTTTT
CASSGGTANTGELFF
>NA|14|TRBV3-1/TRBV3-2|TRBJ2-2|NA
TGTGCCAGCAGCCCCGAGTCGAACACCGGGGAGCTGTTTTTT
CASSPESNTGELFF
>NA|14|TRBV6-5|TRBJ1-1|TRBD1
TGTGCCAGCACCTCCAACCGGGACAGGGCGTACGCTTTCTTT
CASTSNRDRAYAFF